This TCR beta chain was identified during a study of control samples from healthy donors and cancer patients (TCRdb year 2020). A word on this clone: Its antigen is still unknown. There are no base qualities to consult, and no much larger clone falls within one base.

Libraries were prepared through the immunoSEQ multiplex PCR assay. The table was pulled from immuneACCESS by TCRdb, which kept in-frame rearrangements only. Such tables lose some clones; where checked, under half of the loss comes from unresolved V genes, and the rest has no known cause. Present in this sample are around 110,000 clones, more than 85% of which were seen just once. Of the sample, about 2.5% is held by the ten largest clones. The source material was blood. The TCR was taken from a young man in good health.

The CDR3 region reads CASSGLYGTSGGGDTQYF. The nucleotide sequence is given as TGTGCCAGCAGTGGACTATATGGGACTAGCGGGGGAGGAGATACGCAGTATTTT. This receptor chain uses TRBV6-1 and TRBJ2-3; TRBD2 aligns with 14 central bases. The CDR1 and CDR2 encoded by the germline V gene are MNHNS and SASEGT. The CDR3 measures 18 amino acids from cysteine to phenylalanine. Only CDR3 DNA is held: 54 bases, read in frame from base 1. V is pruned by 4 bases and J by 5 bases, leaving 11 bases of the junction without a gene match.